A single sample is the source of the 10 T cell receptor beta chains below, sequenced in a study of blood T cell repertoires in COVID-19. The table came from immunoSEQ multiplex PCR; TCRdb's copy has only in-frame clones and leaves some out. The sample lists over 150,000 clones; roughly 88% were seen once. Sequencing input: peripheral blood. The receptor source for this set is a woman aged 40-49 years with COVID-19, enrolled during active disease.

The CDR3 spells CASSQGHLNTEAFF. CDR3 DNA sequence: TGTGCCAGCAGCCAAGGACACCTGAACACTGAAGCTTTCTTT. The chain couples TRBV14 to TRBJ1-1; D gene ambiguous. The CDR3 loop spans 14 amino acids. CDR1 is SGHDN, CDR2 FVKESK, per germline. V was clipped by 1 base and J by 0 bases, with 6 bases between them.

This clone has only a few counts. The chain has TRBV25-1 and TRBJ1-2, with 9 bases matching TRBD1. This CDR3 region has 15 residues. J lost 4 bases, V lost 4 bases, and 7 bases had no gene match. From germline, CDR1 is MGHDK and CDR2 SYGVNS. The CDR3 region is CASSAGQGFFYGYTF. CDR3 coding DNA: TGTGCCAGCAGTGCGGGACAGGGATTCTTCTATGGCTACACCTTC.

The J gene is TRBJ1-1, the V gene TRBV2; no reliable D call. The CDR3 extends over 14 amino acids. Germline V CDR1 and CDR2: SNHLY, FYNNEI. Trimming stripped 7 bases from V and 7 bases from J, with 19 bases between. Here the CDR3 DNA reads TGTGCCAGCACCCAGGTGTCTGGTCTGGGTGAAGCTTTCTTT. This sequence encodes CASTQVSGLGEAFF.

The V gene is TRBV19, the J gene TRBJ2-3; TRBD2 is a possible D gene (5 bases). Per the germline V gene, CDR1 is LNHDA and CDR2 is SQIVND (reference sequence). This CDR3 has 11 residues. V lost 8 bases to trimming and J lost 9 bases, with 12 bases between them. The CDR3 is CASREASTQYF. In DNA, the CDR3 is TGTGCCAGTCGGGAAGCATCGACGCAGTATTTT.

This rearrangement joins TRBV3-1 (or the pseudogene TRBV3-2) to TRBJ2-7; D gene unclear. Trimming cost V 1 base and J 3 bases, with 10 bases left between them. CDR1 and CDR2 from the germline V gene are LGHDT and YNNKEL (reference sequence). The CDR3 is 14 residues long. The CDR3 bases are TGTGCCAGCAGCCAAGGGCGGAGTTTCTACGAGCAGTACTTC. This translates into CASSQGRSFYEQYF.

The chain links TRBV4-1 to TRBJ1-1; 10 nucleotides agree with TRBD1. This CDR3 is 15 amino acids long. The V gene's germline CDR1 is MGHRA and CDR2 YSYEKL. V shed 6 bases, J shed 5 bases, and the junction held 9 bases outside the gene matches. DNA for the CDR3: TGCGCCAGCAGTCTCCTCCGGACAGGGGGGACTGAAGCTTTCTTT. It encodes CASSLLRTGGTEAFF.

The rearrangement links TRBV5-1 to TRBJ2-3; the D is unclear. Germline values: CDR1 SGHRS, CDR2 YFSETQ. Trimming removed 0 bases from V and 0 bases from J, with 14 bases in between. This CDR3 has 17 residues. In DNA, the CDR3 is TGCGCCAGCAGCTTGGAGTCCGGCGGATATAGCACAGATACGCAGTATTTT. Translated: CASSLESGGYSTDTQYF.

The chain has TRBV6-5 and TRBJ2-7; 11 bases line up with TRBD2. V lost 7 bases and J lost 7; bases outside the gene matches: 3. This CDR3 contains 12 residues. Germline CDR1 reads MNHEY; CDR2 reads SVGAGI. The CDR3 sequence: CASTRTSGEQYF. CDR3 DNA sequence: TGTGCCAGCACCAGGACTAGCGGGGAGCAGTACTTC.

This clone was picked up one time. The chain combines TRBV24-1 with TRBJ2-2; 10 bases match TRBD1. With 7 bases clipped from V and 6 bases from J, the junction kept 7 bases outside the gene matches. Germline CDR1 reads KGHDR; CDR2 reads SFDVKD. This CDR3 is built from 15 residues. The CDR3 spells CATRDGTGEAGELFF. The CDR3 bases are TGTGCCACCAGAGACGGGACAGGGGAGGCCGGGGAGCTGTTTTTT.

In this sample, this clone turned up once. This rearrangement joins TRBV4-1 to TRBJ1-6, with 11 bases aligning to TRBD1. Germline CDR1 reads MGHRA; CDR2 reads YSYEKL. The V and J ends lost 0 bases and 9 bases, in that order; junction bases with no gene match: 7. The CDR3 is 17 amino acids. The chain's CDR3 is CASSQDTGTGGISPLHF. CDR3 DNA: TGCGCCAGCAGCCAAGATACTGGGACAGGGGGTATTTCACCCCTCCACTTT.